These T cell receptor beta chains were read from a single sample in a study of blood T cell repertoires in COVID-19. This table comes from immunoSEQ multiplex PCR, and its TCRdb copy is limited to in-frame clones, with some not included. The table lists some 250,000 clones, more than 85% of them singletons. Sequencing input: PBMCs or T cells enriched from blood (not recorded which). These TCRs come from a man in his forties who had recovered from COVID-19. Each CDR3 is given with its conserved first and last residue.

V	J	CDR3
TRBV7-9	TRBJ2-7	CASSLGTGGPYEQYF
TRBV27	TRBJ2-3	CASRRDGTDTQYF
TRBV20-1	TRBJ2-3	CSASGLAGARSTDTQYF
TRBV12-3/TRBV12-4	TRBJ2-1	CASRRSGEQFF
TRBV5-1	TRBJ2-2	CASSGALAGAGELFF
TRBV15	TRBJ2-5	CATSRVLTETQYF
TRBV20-1	TRBJ1-5	CSASAPGGNQPQHF
TRBV7-2	TRBJ2-7	CASSLDRGRDEQYF
TRBV7-2	TRBJ2-7	CASSSALAGTAYEQYF
TRBV10-3	TRBJ2-7	CAISESSGTEQYF
TRBV30	TRBJ1-6	CAWSRAGQSPLHF
TRBV28	TRBJ1-5	CASSAQGSSNQPQHF
TRBV18	TRBJ2-1	CASSPRGAGIYNEQFF
TRBV5-1	TRBJ1-2	CASSALTGGGNGYTF
TRBV28	TRBJ2-2	CASRPVYANTGELFF